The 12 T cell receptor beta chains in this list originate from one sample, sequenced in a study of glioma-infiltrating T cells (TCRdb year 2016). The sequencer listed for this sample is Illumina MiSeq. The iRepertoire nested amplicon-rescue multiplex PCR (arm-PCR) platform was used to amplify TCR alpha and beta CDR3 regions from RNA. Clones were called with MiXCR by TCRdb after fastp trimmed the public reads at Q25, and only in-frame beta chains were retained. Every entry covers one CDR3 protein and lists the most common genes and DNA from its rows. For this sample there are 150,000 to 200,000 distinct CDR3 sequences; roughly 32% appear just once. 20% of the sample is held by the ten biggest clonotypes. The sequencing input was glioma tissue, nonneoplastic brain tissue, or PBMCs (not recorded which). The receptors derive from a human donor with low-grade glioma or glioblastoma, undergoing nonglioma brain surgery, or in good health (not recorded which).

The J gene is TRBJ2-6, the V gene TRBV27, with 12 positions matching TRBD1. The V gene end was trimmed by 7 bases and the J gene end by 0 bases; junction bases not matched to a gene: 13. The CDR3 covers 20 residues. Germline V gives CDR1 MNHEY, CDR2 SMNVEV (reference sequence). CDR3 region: CASKGVPGQGAPSGANVLTF. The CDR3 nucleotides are TGTGCCAGCAAAGGGGTACCGGGACAGGGGGCCCCCTCTGGGGCCAACGTCCTGACTTTC.

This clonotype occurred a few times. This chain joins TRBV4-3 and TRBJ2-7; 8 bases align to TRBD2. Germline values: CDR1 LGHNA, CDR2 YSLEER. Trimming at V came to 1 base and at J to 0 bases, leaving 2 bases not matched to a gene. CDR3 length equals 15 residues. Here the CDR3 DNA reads TGCGCCAGCAGCCAAGCTAGCGGGCTCTCCTACGAGCAGTACTTC. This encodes CASSQASGLSYEQYF.

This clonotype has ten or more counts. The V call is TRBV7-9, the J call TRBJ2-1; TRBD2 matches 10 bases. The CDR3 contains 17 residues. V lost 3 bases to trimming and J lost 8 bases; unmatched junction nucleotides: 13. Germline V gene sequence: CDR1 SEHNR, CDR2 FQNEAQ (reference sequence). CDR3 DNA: TGTGCCAGCAGCTTGAGGACTAGCGGACAAAGTGGAGATGAGCAGTTCTTC. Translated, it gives CASSLRTSGQSGDEQFF.

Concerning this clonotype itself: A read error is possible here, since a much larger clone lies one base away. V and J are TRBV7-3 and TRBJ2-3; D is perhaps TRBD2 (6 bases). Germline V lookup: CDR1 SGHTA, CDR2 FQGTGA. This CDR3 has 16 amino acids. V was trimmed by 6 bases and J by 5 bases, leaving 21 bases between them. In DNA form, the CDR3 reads TGTGCCAGCAGATTGAGAGCGGGTGCCCTCATAGATACGCAGTATTTT. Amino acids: CASRLRAGALIDTQYF.

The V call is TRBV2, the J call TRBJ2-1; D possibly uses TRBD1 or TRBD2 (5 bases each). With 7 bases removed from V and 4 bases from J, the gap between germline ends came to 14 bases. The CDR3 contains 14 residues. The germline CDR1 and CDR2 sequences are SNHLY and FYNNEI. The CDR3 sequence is CASIPGRTYNEQFF. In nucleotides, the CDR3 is TGTGCCAGCATCCCGGGACGGACTTACAATGAGCAGTTCTTC.

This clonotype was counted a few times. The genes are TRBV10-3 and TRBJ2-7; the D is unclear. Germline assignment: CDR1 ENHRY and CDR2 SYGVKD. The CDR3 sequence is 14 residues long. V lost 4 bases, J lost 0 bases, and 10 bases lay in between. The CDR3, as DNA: TGTGCCATCAGTGCCTCTACAAGCTCCTACGAGCAGTACTTC. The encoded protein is CAISASTSSYEQYF.

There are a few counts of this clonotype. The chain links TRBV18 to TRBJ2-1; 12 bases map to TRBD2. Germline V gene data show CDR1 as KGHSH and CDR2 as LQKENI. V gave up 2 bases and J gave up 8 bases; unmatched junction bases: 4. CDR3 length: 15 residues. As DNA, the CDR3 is TGTGCCAGCTCACCATCCCCTAGCGGGAGGGATGAGCAGTTCTTC. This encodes CASSPSPSGRDEQFF.

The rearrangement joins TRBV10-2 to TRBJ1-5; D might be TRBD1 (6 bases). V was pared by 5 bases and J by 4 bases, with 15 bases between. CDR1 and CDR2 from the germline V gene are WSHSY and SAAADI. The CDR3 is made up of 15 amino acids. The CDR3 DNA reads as TGCGCCAGCAGTTCGACAGGTGGGGGAAATCAGCCCCAGCATTTT. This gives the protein CASSSTGGGNQPQHF.

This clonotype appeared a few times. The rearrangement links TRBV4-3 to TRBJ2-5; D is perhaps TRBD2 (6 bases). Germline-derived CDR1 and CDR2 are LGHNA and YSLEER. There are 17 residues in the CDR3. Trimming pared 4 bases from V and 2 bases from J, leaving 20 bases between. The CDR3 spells CASSPSAGLAKQETQYF. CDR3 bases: TGCGCCAGCAGCCCCTCAGCGGGTCTAGCGAAACAAGAGACCCAGTACTTC.

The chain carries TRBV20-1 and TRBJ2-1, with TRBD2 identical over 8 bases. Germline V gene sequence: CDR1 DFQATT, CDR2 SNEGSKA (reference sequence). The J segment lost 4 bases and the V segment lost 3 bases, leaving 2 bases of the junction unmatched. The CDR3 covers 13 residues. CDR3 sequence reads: CSASGRGYNEQFF. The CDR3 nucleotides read TGCAGTGCTAGCGGGAGGGGTTACAATGAGCAGTTCTTC.

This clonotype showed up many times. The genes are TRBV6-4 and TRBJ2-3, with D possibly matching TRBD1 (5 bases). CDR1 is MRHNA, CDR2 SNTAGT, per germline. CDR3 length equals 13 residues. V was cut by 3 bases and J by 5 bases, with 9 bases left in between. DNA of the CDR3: TGTGCCAGCAGTGATTTTAGGGGAGATACGCAGTATTTT. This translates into CASSDFRGDTQYF.

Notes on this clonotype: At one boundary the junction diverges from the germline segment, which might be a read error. The CDR3 reads CATGLAGGNNEQFF. The CDR3, as DNA: TGTGCCACAGGACTAGCGGGAGGGAACAATGAGCAGTTCTTC. The chain links TRBV10-2 to TRBJ2-1, with 15 bases matching TRBD2. The CDR3 totals 14 residues. Germline-derived CDR1 and CDR2 are WSHSY and SAAADI.